Included here is one T cell receptor (beta chain) sequence, with context. This entry comes from a study of blood T cell repertoires in COVID-19. The wider study: Spain, Italy and the United States supplied samples that represented acute and convalescent COVID-19. PBMCs, B-cell-depleted T cells, or T cells were the source of the cDNA or gDNA that made up the material.

V lost 6 bases, J lost 2 bases, and 10 bases stayed unmatched. The CDR3 is 15 amino acids. Germline CDR1 is MNHEY and CDR2 is SVGAGI. Original data processing: Estimation of nucleated cell counts was performed using reference gene primer amplification. The method was immunoSEQ multiplex PCR; TCRdb's version includes in-frame clones alone and lacks a portion of them. The V and J calls and the clone size are those of that table, but D and trimming were determined from the DNA. The sample gives approximately 74,000 clones, around 90% of which show up once; around 4.7% is in the top ten. The origin of this receptor is a woman aged 55 to 70 with active COVID-19. Sample: peripheral blood. This chain connects TRBV6-5 to TRBJ2-7, with 7 bases matching TRBD2. CDR3 DNA: TGTGCCAGCAGCTCGAGCGGGACCCGAGCCTACGAGCAGTACTTC. The encoded protein is CASSSSGTRAYEQYF.